This T cell receptor (beta chain) originates from a study of neurological immune-mediated disorders. TCRdb recomputed calls from the 5' RACE reads with MiXCR, one row per CDR3 protein. The table shows 45,000 to 50,000 distinct CDR3 sequences, with over 20% occurring only once. CDR1 is SGHTA and CDR2 is FQGTGA in the germline V gene. This CDR3 contains 13 residues. The germline V and J ends were trimmed by 6 bases and 5 bases, with 13 bases remaining between them. This clonotype was seen ten or more times. The sample was PBMCs. This sequence was found in a woman in her 70s in good health. The chain joins TRBV7-3 to TRBJ2-5; D could derive from TRBD1 or TRBD2 (5 bases each). The CDR3 DNA is TGTGCCAGCAGTAGGGGATCGGGGGAGACCCAGTACTTC. Its protein product is CASSRGSGETQYF.